This T cell receptor (beta chain) was documented in a study of siplizumab effects on memory and regulatory T cells. Findings of the study overall: Assignment to unstimulated subsets succeeded for only a minor fraction of the alloreactive clones.

Remarks on this clone: The antigen is undetermined.

Libraries were prepared by immunoSEQ multiplex PCR; TCRdb keeps only in-frame clonotypes and omits some of them. The sample records some 90,000 clones, 85% to 90% being singletons. The sequenced material came from CD4+ T cells sorted from blood. This TCR was sampled from a human donor in good health.

CDR3 sequence (DNA): TGTGCCAGCCGAGGGGGGCCGACTAGCACAGATACGCAGTATTTT. Translating gives CASRGGPTSTDTQYF. The genes are TRBV6-5 and TRBJ2-3; possibly TRBD1 or TRBD2 for D (6 bases each). The V end was cut by 8 bases, the J end by 0 bases, with 15 bases between. The CDR3 length is 15 residues. The germline V gene encodes CDR1 MNHEY and CDR2 SVGAGI.